The 30 T cell receptor beta chains given below trace back to one sample, sequenced in a study of T cell repertoires in cytomegalovirus infection. Their antigen targets remain unknown. TCRdb independently ran MiXCR on the reads; one entry per CDR3 protein. The data contain 450,000 to 650,000 distinct CDR3 sequences, around two fifths of them singletons. The sample consisted of cultured PBMCs, taken from culture after CMV antigen stimulation. The receptors derive from a human donor in good health (CMV status not recorded). Some clones in this sample may be carry-over from other donors' samples.

This clonotype was detected only a few times. Written as DNA, the CDR3 is TGTGCCAGCAGGCAGGGGGGCCGCCGCCAAGAGACCCAGTACTTC. Translating gives CASRQGGRRQETQYF. The J gene is TRBJ2-5, the V gene TRBV6-5; D might be TRBD1 (7 bases). CDR3 length equals 15 residues. Between the trimmed V and J ends, which lost 6 bases and 1 base, there was a span of 15 bases. In germline, CDR1 is MNHEY, CDR2 SVGAGI.

This clonotype has at least ten counts. The chain has TRBV7-2 and TRBJ2-1, with a possible D match to TRBD1 (6 bases). From germline, CDR1 is SGHTA and CDR2 FQGNSA. The V end lost 1 base, the J end lost 7 bases, and 14 bases lay between the germline ends. There are 15 residues in the CDR3. In nucleotides, the CDR3 is TGTGCCAGCAGCTTAGAGGCAGGGGCATGGAATGAGCAGTTCTTC. It is translated as CASSLEAGAWNEQFF.

The rearrangement links TRBV12-3 or TRBV12-4 to TRBJ2-1; no firm D call. The CDR3 has 13 residues. Deletions cut 5 bases from V and 7 bases from J, with 12 bases between. The CDR3 DNA reads TGTGCCAGCAGTCCTCTCCGGTCAAATGAGCAGTTCTTC. Translated, it gives CASSPLRSNEQFF.

The chain recombines TRBV30 with TRBJ2-1; 8 bases are shared with TRBD2. V gave up 4 bases and J gave up 6 bases; unmatched junction bases: 11. The germline gives CDR1 GTSNPN, CDR2 SVGIG (reference sequence). The CDR3 is 15 residues long. The CDR3 region is CAWKTSVIMANEQFF. CDR3 DNA: TGTGCCTGGAAGACTAGCGTAATCATGGCCAATGAGCAGTTCTTC.

V gene TRBV19 combines with J gene TRBJ2-7; 10 bases fit TRBD1. CDR1 LNHDA and CDR2 SQIVND come from the germline V gene (reference sequence). The CDR3 spans 15 residues. Trimming cost V 3 bases and J 3 bases; bases outside gene matches: 5. The CDR3 loop reads CASSIGTGEGYEQYF. The CDR3 DNA follows: TGTGCCAGTAGTATTGGGACAGGGGAAGGCTACGAGCAGTACTTC.

In its sample, this clonotype was seen a few times. The gene calls are TRBV18 and TRBJ1-2, with D tentatively TRBD1 (5 bases). Per germline, CDR1 KGHSH and CDR2 LQKENI. The CDR3 loop spans 16 amino acids. With 0 bases removed from V and 4 bases from J, the gap between germline ends came to 15 bases. The CDR3 loop is CASSPPPRVDFYGYTF. The CDR3 DNA reads as TGTGCCAGCTCACCACCGCCCAGGGTTGATTTCTATGGCTACACCTTC. Filled out from reference TRBV18 and TRBJ1-2, the complete variable domain reads NAGVMQNPRHLVRRRGQEARLRCSPMKGHSHVYWYRQLPEEGLKFMVYLQKENIIDESGMPKERFSAEFPKEGPSILRIQQVVRGDSAAYFCASSPPPRVDFYGYTFGSGTRLTVV.

As to this clonotype: A junction end diverges from the germline sequence, so it may reflect a read error. CDR3 bases: TGTGCCAGCAGCGAAGGACTAGCGGGAGTTGTAGATACGCAGTATTTT. Its translation is CASSEGLAGVVDTQYF. The V and J genes are TRBV2 and TRBJ2-3, with 13 bases fitting TRBD2. The CDR3 contains 16 residues. Germline V CDR1 and CDR2: SNHLY, FYNNEI. Using reference TRBV2 and TRBJ2-3 for the parts outside the CDR3, the full variable domain is EPEVTQTPSHQVTQMGQEVILRCVPISNHLYFYWYRQILGQKVEFLVSFYNNEISEKSEIFDDQFSVERPDGSNFTLKIRSTKLEDSAMYFCASSEGLAGVVDTQYFGPGTRLTVL.

The CDR3 is CASSFGSGELFF. The CDR3, as DNA: TGTGCCAGCAGTTTTGGGTCCGGGGAGCTGTTTTTT. The chain joins TRBV12-3 or TRBV12-4 to TRBJ2-2, with D hard to call. The CDR3 sequence is 12 residues long. Trimming took off 3 bases at V and 6 bases at J, with 5 bases between the two ends.

This chain joins TRBV11-2 and TRBJ2-2; D is perhaps TRBD1 (6 bases). Trimming pared 6 bases from V and 6 bases from J, leaving 17 bases between. This CDR3 comprises 15 residues. Germline CDR1 and CDR2: SGHAT and FQNNGV. The CDR3 is CASSPGAIEAGELFF. CDR3 DNA sequence: TGTGCCAGCAGTCCAGGGGCTATCGAGGCCGGGGAGCTGTTTTTT.

This chain connects TRBV10-3 to TRBJ2-5; D may be TRBD1 or TRBD2 (7 bases each). Trimming pared 3 bases from V and 5 bases from J, leaving 25 bases between. Germline loops: CDR1 ENHRY, CDR2 SYGVKD. The CDR3 consists of 18 residues. The CDR3 here is CAISDPTRGGETEETQYF. The CDR3 DNA follows: TGTGCCATCAGTGACCCGACCAGGGGGGGGGAGACGGAGGAGACCCAGTACTTC.

The chain joins TRBV11-2 to TRBJ2-1; TRBD2 matches 7 bases. Trimming removed 5 bases from V and 8 bases from J; junction bases left unmatched: 18. This CDR3 is 17 amino acids long. Germline CDR1 reads SGHAT; CDR2 reads FQNNGV. Here the CDR3 reads CASSNPGGGSILDEQFF. In nucleotides, the CDR3 is TGTGCCAGCAGCAACCCGGGCGGCGGGAGTATATTGGATGAGCAGTTCTTC.

The CDR3 region is CASSPRGSGSNEQFF. CDR3 DNA sequence: TGTGCCAGCTCACCACGGGGTAGCGGGAGCAATGAGCAGTTCTTC. This sequence joins TRBV18 and TRBJ2-1; 9 bases agree with TRBD2. The trim removed 1 base at V and 6 bases at J, leaving 4 bases unmatched. The CDR3 is 15 amino acids. From germline, CDR1 is KGHSH and CDR2 LQKENI.

This clonotype was counted between two and nine times. The chain uses TRBV7-2 and TRBJ2-2; weak D call: TRBD1 (5 bases). Germline V gene lookup returns CDR1 SGHTA and CDR2 FQGNSA. The CDR3 sequence is 16 residues long. V was trimmed by 1 base and J by 4 bases, leaving 13 bases between them. The CDR3 is CASSLDGRAVTGELFF. The CDR3 DNA follows: TGTGCCAGCAGCTTAGATGGCAGGGCTGTCACCGGGGAGCTGTTTTTT.

J is TRBJ2-5 and V is TRBV20-1; 8 positions match TRBD2. Trimming took 4 bases from V and 5 from J; bases not matched to a gene: 6. The CDR3 has 13 residues. Germline lookup yields CDR1 DFQATT and CDR2 SNEGSKA (reference sequence). CDR3 sequence reads: CSATDGGGETQYF. The CDR3 DNA sequence: TGCAGTGCTACGGACGGGGGGGGTGAGACCCAGTACTTC.

The chain links TRBV20-1 to TRBJ2-3; TRBD2 aligns across 10 bases. This CDR3 comprises 14 residues. J lost 2 bases, V lost 4 bases, and 3 bases had no gene match. Per germline, CDR1 DFQATT and CDR2 SNEGSKA (reference sequence). The CDR3 coding sequence is TGCAGTGCTAAGACTAGCGGGTACACAGATACGCAGTATTTT. This translates into CSAKTSGYTDTQYF.

This chain uses TRBV6-1 with TRBJ1-2; D gene uncertain. This CDR3 spans 13 amino acids. Trimming removed 6 bases from V and 2 bases from J, with 10 bases in between. CDR1 MNHNS and CDR2 SASEGT come from the germline V gene. For the CDR3, the DNA is TGTGCCAGCAGGGGGTCCCGCAACTATGGCTACACCTTC. Protein product: CASRGSRNYGYTF.

The V call is TRBV11-2, the J call TRBJ2-5; possible D gene TRBD1, 7 bases. This CDR3 has 14 amino acids. Germline CDR1 SGHAT, CDR2 FQNNGV. V lost 5 bases, J lost 5 bases, and 15 bases lay in between. The CDR3 sequence is CASSIGQAGETQYF. The CDR3 DNA reads TGTGCCAGCAGCATCGGACAGGCGGGGGAGACCCAGTACTTC.

The chain uses TRBV5-1 and TRBJ2-1; perhaps TRBD2 as D (6 bases). The V gene lost 5 bases and the J gene lost 0 bases, with 21 bases spanning the gap. CDR1 and CDR2 from the germline V gene are SGHRS and YFSETQ. CDR3 length equals 18 residues. CDR3 sequence reads: CASSLGLASTNSYNEQFF. CDR3 nucleotide sequence: TGCGCCAGCAGTCTAGGGCTAGCGTCAACTAACTCCTACAATGAGCAGTTCTTC.

The genes are TRBV7-2 and TRBJ2-5, with 8 nucleotides matching TRBD2. The germline V gene encodes CDR1 SGHTA and CDR2 FQGNSA. This CDR3 is 18 amino acids long. Losses at the gene ends were 2 bases for V and 2 bases for J; bases not matched to a gene: 13. This CDR3 reads CASSLISLTGGDQETQYF. In DNA form, the CDR3 reads TGTGCCAGCAGCTTAATCAGCTTGACGGGGGGGGATCAAGAGACCCAGTACTTC.

The chain combines TRBV4-2 with TRBJ2-4, with D perhaps TRBD1 (5 bases). Germline CDR1 is LGHNA and CDR2 is YNFKEQ. The V end was cut by 0 bases, the J end by 0 bases, with 18 bases between. CDR3 length: 19 residues. In DNA, the CDR3 is TGTGCCAGCAGCCAAGACAGGGCCGCTAAATCGATAGCCAAAAACATTCAGTACTTC. It is translated as CASSQDRAAKSIAKNIQYF.

This chain connects TRBV11-2 to TRBJ2-2, with 10 positions matching TRBD1. Losses at the gene ends were 5 bases for V and 7 bases for J; bases not matched to a gene: 10. The CDR3 contains 16 residues. The germline V gene encodes CDR1 SGHAT and CDR2 FQNNGV. CDR3 residues: CASSGLGQGGIGELFF. CDR3 nucleotide sequence: TGTGCCAGCAGCGGATTAGGACAGGGGGGAATCGGGGAGCTGTTTTTT.

The chain couples TRBV6-8 to TRBJ2-1; D is perhaps TRBD2 (6 bases). The CDR3 length is 15 residues. CDR1 is MNHGY, CDR2 SAAAGT, per germline. The V end lost 1 base, the J end lost 7 bases, and 14 bases lay between the germline ends. This CDR3 reads CASSYYGRPENEQFF. For the CDR3, the DNA is TGTGCCAGCAGTTACTACGGGAGACCGGAGAATGAGCAGTTCTTC.

V gene TRBV10-3 combines with J gene TRBJ2-2; 9 bases map to TRBD1. Germline CDR1 reads ENHRY; CDR2 reads SYGVKD. The J segment lost 5 bases and the V segment lost 9 bases, leaving 16 bases of the junction unmatched. The CDR3 has 17 amino acids. Written as DNA, the CDR3 is TGTGCCATTCCCCGGGACAGGGCGGAGAGGAAAACCGGGGAGCTGTTTTTT. Translated: CAIPRDRAERKTGELFF.

The chain is built from TRBV20-1 and TRBJ1-1; D uncertain. Trimming removed 3 bases at V and 4 bases at J, with 9 bases between. This CDR3 comprises 12 residues. The germline CDR1 and CDR2 sequences are DFQATT and SNEGSKA (reference sequence). CDR3 region: CSARLDSTEAFF. The CDR3 bases are TGCAGTGCTAGGCTCGATAGCACTGAAGCTTTCTTT.

This sequence joins TRBV7-6 and TRBJ1-2; 7 bases map to TRBD1. The CDR3 length is 13 residues. Germline loops: CDR1 SGHVS, CDR2 FNYEAQ. The V segment lost 4 bases and the J segment 3 bases; nucleotides outside the gene matches: 2. For the CDR3, the DNA is TGTGCCAGCAGCTGGACAGGAGACTATGGCTACACCTTC. Translating it yields CASSWTGDYGYTF.

V gene TRBV20-1 combines with J gene TRBJ1-6; D is unresolved. The CDR3 has 14 amino acids. Per the germline V gene, CDR1 is DFQATT and CDR2 is SNEGSKA (reference sequence). The V end lost 4 bases, the J end lost 7 bases, and 14 bases lay between the germline ends. CDR3 sequence reads: CSATRTHGNSPLHF. The CDR3, as DNA: TGCAGTGCTACTAGAACCCACGGGAATTCACCCCTCCACTTT.

This chain connects TRBV7-2 to TRBJ1-2; no reliable D call. Germline V gives CDR1 SGHTA, CDR2 FQGNSA. The CDR3 contains 14 residues. V dropped 3 bases and J dropped 3 bases, with 11 bases sitting between them. For the CDR3, the DNA is TGTGCCAGCAGCTTTTCGCACAGCGACTATGGCTACACCTTC. Protein: CASSFSHSDYGYTF.

This rearrangement joins TRBV5-5 to TRBJ2-7, with 9 positions matching TRBD1. Losses at the gene ends were 6 bases for V and 3 bases for J; bases not matched to a gene: 13. The CDR3 spans 16 residues. Germline V gives CDR1 SGHKS, CDR2 YYEKEE (reference sequence). CDR3 sequence (DNA): TGTGCCAGCACCCGCAAGTGGACAGGGGAGGGCTACGAGCAGTACTTC. It codes for CASTRKWTGEGYEQYF.

This clonotype was counted only a few times. V and J are TRBV7-2 and TRBJ2-1; 7 bases are shared with TRBD2. The CDR3 consists of 12 residues. CDR1 SGHTA and CDR2 FQGNSA come from the germline V gene. CDR3 nucleotides: TGTGCTACGGGGGGCTCCTACAATGAGCAGTTCTTC. It codes for CATGGSYNEQFF.

V gene TRBV7-8 combines with J gene TRBJ2-2; D possibly corresponds to TRBD2 (5 bases). The V gene's germline CDR1 is SGHVS and CDR2 FQNEAQ. The ends were cut back, 4 bases at V and 13 bases at J, with 13 bases in the middle. The CDR3 is made up of 12 amino acids. For the CDR3, the DNA is TGTGCCAGCAGCTCAGACATCCGGGGGCTGTTTTTT. As protein: CASSSDIRGLFF. The full variable domain, rest sourced from reference TRBV7-8 and TRBJ2-2, is GAGVSQSPRYKVAKRGQDVALRCDPISGHVSLFWYQQALGQGPEFLTYFQNEAQLDKSGLPSDRFFAERPEGSVSTLKIQRTQQEDSAVYLCASSSDIRGLFFGEGSRLTVL.